This TCR beta chain was sequenced for a study of blood T cell repertoires in COVID-19. The repertoire was sequenced with immunoSEQ multiplex PCR; TCRdb's copy has only in-frame clones and lacks some. The sample lists a few hundred thousand clones, roughly 90% occurring once. V lost 4 bases and J 3 bases, leaving 18 bases between the germline ends. CDR3 size: 16 residues. CDR1 is MGHRA and CDR2 is YSYEKL in the germline V gene. The receptor was isolated from a woman aged 40 to 50 who had recovered from COVID-19. The genes are TRBV4-1 and TRBJ2-5; possibly TRBD2 for D (5 bases). Sequenced: peripheral blood. CDR3 sequence reads: CASSPSLGYPEETQYF. Written as DNA, the CDR3 is TGCGCCAGCAGCCCCTCACTAGGCTACCCCGAAGAGACCCAGTACTTC.